This T cell receptor (beta chain) is drawn from a study of somatic mutations in cytotoxic T cells in rheumatoid arthritis. Study context: Blood (30 ml EDTA) from each patient was taken right after diagnosis, before any treatment. Flow sorting at nearly 100% purity was applied to some V beta antibody-stained T-cell populations, which included V beta1+ cells sequenced for TCRB.

The study's findings and limits: Per patient, the largest CD8+ clone was found to exceed 20% of CD8+ cells in about an eighth of the roughly 65 cases.

As concerns this clone: Its target is unknown.

Positive magnetic bead selection isolated CD4+ and CD8+ cells, and flow cytometry checked purity. Generated by immunoSEQ multiplex PCR, the TCRdb table keeps only in-frame clones and is missing some. The sample gives a few thousand clones, approximately 78% of which show up once; about 28% is in the top ten. Sequencing was done on a sample of CD8+ T cells sorted from blood. The receptor comes from an adult with rheumatoid arthritis.

The CDR3 loop reads CASSLQGRHGYTF. CDR3 nucleotide sequence: TGTGCCAGCAGCCTACAGGGGCGCCATGGCTACACCTTC. The chain has TRBV7-3 and TRBJ1-2, with 7 bases fitting TRBD1. The CDR3 totals 13 residues. From germline, CDR1 is SGHTA and CDR2 FQGTGA. Germline trimming cut 5 bases from V and 6 bases from J; bases unmatched to any gene: 6.